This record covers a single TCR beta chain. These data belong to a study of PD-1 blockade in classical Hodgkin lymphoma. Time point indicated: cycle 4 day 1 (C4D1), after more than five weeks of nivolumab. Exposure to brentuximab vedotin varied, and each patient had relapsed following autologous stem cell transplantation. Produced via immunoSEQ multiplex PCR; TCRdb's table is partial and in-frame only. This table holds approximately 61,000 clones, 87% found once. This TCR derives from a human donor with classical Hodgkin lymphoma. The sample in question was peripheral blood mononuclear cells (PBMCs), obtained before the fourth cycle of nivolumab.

The CDR3: CASIHEGEAKNIQYF. CDR3 in DNA: TGTGCCAGCATCCACGAGGGGGAGGCCAAAAACATTCAGTACTTC. The chain combines TRBV6-6 with TRBJ2-4; weak D call: TRBD1 (6 bases). Trimming stripped 7 bases from V and 1 base from J, with 14 bases between. The CDR3 is 15 amino acids. Germline V gene sequence: CDR1 MNHNY, CDR2 SVGAGI (reference sequence).